Following are 22 T cell receptor beta chains from one sample sequenced in a study of shared clonotypes between healthy human individuals. Assay: immunoSEQ multiplex PCR; the TCRdb copy retains only in-frame clones and omits some. This table holds 2 million to 2.5 million clones, 85% to 95% found once. The sequencing input was naive CD4+ T cells from PBMCs. The subset was: CD45RA+ positively selected. These receptors came from a man aged 18 to 29 in good health. Some clones in this sample may be carry-over from other donors' samples.

The V gene is TRBV5-5, the J gene TRBJ2-7; 9 bases match TRBD1. V shed 5 bases, J shed 5 bases, and the junction held 5 bases outside the gene matches. Looked up from germline, CDR1 is SGHKS and CDR2 is YYEKEE (reference sequence). The CDR3 is 13 amino acids. The CDR3 sequence: CASRFTGGDEQYF. CDR3 coding DNA: TGTGCCAGCAGATTTACAGGGGGCGACGAGCAGTACTTC.

This clone was seen a few times. The chain is built from TRBV28 and TRBJ1-3; D gene uncertain. There are 15 residues in the CDR3. The V end was cut by 6 bases, the J end by 2 bases, with 14 bases between. Germline V gives CDR1 MDHEN, CDR2 SYDVKM. The CDR3 nucleotides are TGTGCCAGCAGCCGCCCCGTGGGGACTGGAAACACCATATATTTT. Its protein product is CASSRPVGTGNTIYF.

As concerns this clone: The sample contains more than one DNA sequence encoding this CDR3. This chain links TRBV6-4 with TRBJ2-3; D not certain. The CDR3 totals 14 residues. The V gene lost 0 bases and the J gene lost 2 bases, with 6 bases spanning the gap. The germline CDR1 and CDR2 sequences are MRHNA and SNTAGT. As DNA, the CDR3 is TGTGCCAGCAGTGACTCAGGGCCCACAGATACGCAGTATTTT. The encoded protein is CASSDSGPTDTQYF.

The chain recombines TRBV7-9 with TRBJ2-3; D is unclear. The V gene lost 5 bases and the J gene lost 1 base, with 7 bases spanning the gap. Germline values: CDR1 SEHNR, CDR2 FQNEAQ (reference sequence). This CDR3 contains 13 residues. In DNA form, the CDR3 reads TGTGCCAGCAGCGTATATGGCACAGATACGCAGTATTTT. This gives the protein CASSVYGTDTQYF. The full variable domain, its missing parts supplied by reference TRBV7-9 and TRBJ2-3, is DTGVSQNPRHKITKRGQNVTFRCDPISEHNRLYWYRQTLGQGPEFLTYFQNEAQLEKSRLLSDRFSAERPKGSFSTLEIQRTEQGDSAMYLCASSVYGTDTQYFGPGTRLTVL.

About this clone itself: This specimen includes other DNA sequences encoding the same CDR3. V is TRBV28 and J is TRBJ1-4; a possible D gene is TRBD1 (6 bases). Germline CDR1 reads MDHEN; CDR2 reads SYDVKM. The CDR3 has 14 residues. Between the trimmed V and J ends, which lost 2 bases and 5 bases, there was a span of 9 bases. The CDR3 nucleotides read TGTGCCAGCAGTTTAGGGGGCGCGAATGAAAAACTGTTTTTT. It translates to CASSLGGANEKLFF.

For this clone: Other DNA sequences of this sample code for an identical CDR3. This chain links TRBV4-3 with TRBJ1-5; possibly TRBD1 for D (6 bases). Per germline, CDR1 LGHNA and CDR2 YSLEER. Trimming removed 0 bases from V and 6 bases from J, with 9 bases in between. The CDR3 consists of 14 residues. The chain's CDR3 is CASSQDRGSQPQHF. The CDR3 bases are TGCGCCAGCAGCCAAGACAGGGGAAGTCAGCCCCAGCATTTT.

The chain employs TRBV5-1 and TRBJ2-1; 9 bases are shared with TRBD2. CDR1 is SGHRS, CDR2 YFSETQ, per germline. This CDR3 is built from 15 residues. J lost 9 bases, V lost 4 bases, and 11 bases had no gene match. The CDR3 bases are TGCGCCAGCAGCCGGGGTAGCGGGAGAGTAATTGAGCAGTTCTTC. Its protein is CASSRGSGRVIEQFF. The full variable domain, completed using reference TRBV5-1 and TRBJ2-1, is KAGVTQTPRYLIKTRGQQVTLSCSPISGHRSVSWYQQTPGQGLQFLFEYFSETQRNKGNFPGRFSGRQFSNSRSEMNVSTLELGDSALYLCASSRGSGRVIEQFFGPGTRLTVL.

In DNA form, the CDR3 reads TGTGCCTGGAAGGGAAGGCCTAGGTACTATGGCTACACCTTC. Protein sequence: CAWKGRPRYYGYTF. This sequence joins TRBV30 and TRBJ1-2; D call uncertain. The V end was cut by 4 bases, the J end by 3 bases, with 15 bases between. The germline CDR1 and CDR2 sequences are GTSNPN and SVGIG (reference sequence). CDR3 length: 14 amino acids.

This sequence joins TRBV7-2 and TRBJ2-1, with D unclear. This CDR3 is 16 amino acids long. V lost 3 bases and J 5 bases, leaving 17 bases between the germline ends. Germline CDR1 is SGHTA and CDR2 is FQGNSA. The CDR3 DNA is TGTGCCAGCAGCTTCTCGTGGTACCCTCCTAACAATGAGCAGTTCTTC. Encoded protein: CASSFSWYPPNNEQFF.

The chain recombines TRBV4-3 with TRBJ2-1; D may be TRBD1 or TRBD2 (6 bases each). Trimming removed 0 bases at V and 4 bases at J, with 16 bases between. CDR1 and CDR2 from the germline V gene are LGHNA and YSLEER. This CDR3 is built from 17 residues. For the CDR3, the DNA is TGCGCCAGCAGCCAAGACCTGGGGGGCAGTTTATACAATGAGCAGTTCTTC. Its translation is CASSQDLGGSLYNEQFF.

This chain joins TRBV30 and TRBJ2-3, with a weak D call TRBD2 (6 bases). Trimming left V 4 bases short and J 8 bases short, with 19 bases between. The CDR3 length is 14 residues. Germline V gene sequence: CDR1 GTSNPN, CDR2 SVGIG (reference sequence). The CDR3 coding sequence is TGTGCCTGGACCCCCGGGAGTTGGAGGGGTACGCAGTATTTT. Translation gives CAWTPGSWRGTQYF.

The chain joins TRBV14 to TRBJ1-1; D not resolved. This CDR3 is built from 12 residues. Between the trimmed V and J ends, which lost 1 base and 9 bases, there was a span of 9 bases. The V gene's germline CDR1 is SGHDN and CDR2 FVKESK. This CDR3 is CASSQVEGKAFF. In nucleotides, the CDR3 is TGTGCCAGCAGCCAAGTCGAAGGGAAAGCTTTCTTT.

The chain is built from TRBV9 and TRBJ2-1; 13 bases line up with TRBD2. Germline CDR1 is SGDLS and CDR2 is YYNGEE. The V gene end was trimmed by 7 bases and the J gene end by 6 bases; junction bases not matched to a gene: 4. This CDR3 is 14 amino acids long. The CDR3 nucleotides are TGTGCCAGCGGACGGACTAGCGGGAGCAATGAGCAGTTCTTC. It translates to CASGRTSGSNEQFF.

This rearrangement joins TRBV5-1 to TRBJ1-4, with 9 bases identical to TRBD1. The V segment lost 0 bases and the J segment 7 bases; nucleotides outside the gene matches: 7. Germline V gene data show CDR1 as SGHRS and CDR2 as YFSETQ. This CDR3 is built from 16 residues. The CDR3: CASSLGGATGGEKLFF. The CDR3 DNA reads as TGCGCCAGCAGCTTGGGCGGGGCGACAGGGGGTGAAAAACTGTTTTTT.

CDR3 DNA: TGCAGCGTTGAAGAATTCCTAGCGGGAGGCACAGATACGCAGTATTTT. It yields the protein CSVEEFLAGGTDTQYF. The chain is built from TRBV29-1 and TRBJ2-3; 10 bases align to TRBD2. V shed 0 bases and J 1 base; nucleotides not matched to a gene: 4. CDR1 SQVTM and CDR2 ANQGSEA come from the germline V gene. The CDR3 length is 16 residues.

The table lists this clone with a count of one. This chain links TRBV4-3 with TRBJ2-1, with D unresolved. CDR3 length: 15 amino acids. V shed 4 bases and J shed 2 bases, with 12 bases lying between them. From germline, CDR1 is LGHNA and CDR2 YSLEER. The CDR3 region is CASSPSLTTYNEQFF. In nucleotides, the CDR3 is TGCGCCAGCAGCCCTAGTCTAACAACCTACAATGAGCAGTTCTTC.

The gene calls are TRBV7-8 and TRBJ2-3; no definite D call. Per the germline V gene, CDR1 is SGHVS and CDR2 is FQNEAQ. Trimming pared 5 bases from V and 5 bases from J, leaving 8 bases between. This CDR3 is built from 12 residues. CDR3 residues: CASSPLQDTQYF. The CDR3 bases are TGTGCCAGCAGCCCCTTACAAGATACGCAGTATTTT.

This clone is a singleton in its sample. This sequence joins TRBV4-2 and TRBJ1-2; D is uncertain. Germline values: CDR1 LGHNA, CDR2 YNFKEQ. There are 16 residues in the CDR3. The germline V and J ends were trimmed by 2 bases and 7 bases, with 20 bases remaining between them. The CDR3 DNA reads TGTGCCAGCAGCCAATTACAGTACGCCCCGTTGGGTGGCTACACCTTC. It specifies CASSQLQYAPLGGYTF.

The CDR3 sequence: CASSGGAAPGDTQYF. The CDR3 bases are TGTGCCAGCAGCGGGGGGGCCGCTCCGGGAGATACGCAGTATTTT. V is TRBV9 and J is TRBJ2-3, with D perhaps assigned TRBD1 or TRBD2 (6 bases each). The CDR3 loop spans 15 amino acids. Trimming shortened V by 3 bases and J by 5 bases, and 16 bases separated the two germline ends. Germline-derived CDR1 and CDR2 are SGDLS and YYNGEE.

Details on this clone: In the same sample, other DNA sequences code for this CDR3. The rearrangement joins TRBV27 to TRBJ1-3, with D hard to call. The length of the CDR3 is 13 residues. Trimming left V 5 bases short and J 0 bases short, with 5 bases between. Germline CDR1 reads MNHEY; CDR2 reads SMNVEV (reference sequence). CDR3 DNA: TGTGCCAGCAGTCGGAACTCTGGAAACACCATATATTTT. Translating gives CASSRNSGNTIYF.

Comments on this clone: The sample carries other DNA sequences with the same CDR3. The chain uses TRBV5-1 and TRBJ1-1; unclear D gene. The CDR3 has 14 residues. Germline V gives CDR1 SGHRS, CDR2 YFSETQ. The germline V and J ends were trimmed by 1 base and 2 bases, with 9 bases remaining between them. The CDR3 is CASSLTRGNTEAFF. The DNA for the CDR3 is TGCGCCAGCAGCTTGACCCGCGGTAACACTGAAGCTTTCTTT.

V and J are TRBV19 and TRBJ2-1, with 11 bases identical to TRBD2. With V trimmed by 1 base and J by 6 bases, 2 bases remained unmatched. CDR3 length: 15 amino acids. CDR1 and CDR2 (germline): LNHDA, SQIVND (reference sequence). The DNA for the CDR3 is TGTGCCAGTAGTATAGTAGCGGGAGGGTTCAATGAGCAGTTCTTC. This encodes CASSIVAGGFNEQFF.